Listed below are T cell receptor beta chains from one sample, sequenced in a study of CD8 T cells in Susac syndrome. TCRdb re-analysed the immunoSEQ multiplex PCR reads in MiXCR, keeping a single row per CDR3 protein. The data hold some 200,000 distinct CDR3 sequences, with approximately 95% observed a single time. Sequenced input: CD8+ T cells from PBMCs. These receptors originate from a human donor with Susac syndrome. Each CDR3 is given without its conserved first and last residue. Fields, in order: J gene, V gene, clone size, CDR3 protein. A row's size may be missing; if present it is once, few, many or a size class.

TRBJ2-5 | TRBV5-1 | few | ASSGGRTAQETQY
TRBJ2-5 | TRBV6-1 | once | ASSDFRDTYQETQY
TRBJ2-5 | TRBV4-1 | NA | ASSQDQWAETGTGETQY
TRBJ2-5 | TRBV10-1 | NA | ASSEGQSTQETQY
TRBJ2-3 | TRBV5-1 | NA | ASSFLGTDSGSTQY
TRBJ2-3 | TRBV5-1 | NA | ASSREGYATDTQY
TRBJ1-1 | TRBV18 | NA | ASSPPGQGATEAF
TRBJ1-2 | TRBV5-1 | NA | ASSLARDNGYT
TRBJ2-3 | TRBV3-1 | NA | ASSQVGDTDTQY
TRBJ1-1 | TRBV29-1 | NA | SGAGQAPEAF
TRBJ1-5 | TRBV19 | few | ASSPQQGGVNQPQH
TRBJ2-1 | TRBV12-3/TRBV12-4 | NA | ASRLTASGSYNEQF
TRBJ2-7 | TRBV3-1 | once | ASSQSQRITYEQY
TRBJ2-7 | TRBV25-1 | NA | ASSELEFPYEQY
TRBJ1-2 | TRBV27 | NA | ASSLTRDLYGYT